This record looks at one TCR beta chain sequence and its context. This clonotype occurred many times. There is no known antigen for this receptor. Base-call qualities are not available, and no considerably larger clone is one nucleotide away. The TCR beta CDR3 regions were amplified from RNA transcripts. For the first round of RT-PCR on the TCR CDR3, the HTBI primer set was used together with the Qiagen OneStep RT-PCR kit. Libraries were constructed in a second round of multiplex PCR, after which size selection and purification were performed. Paired-end sequencing of the libraries was performed with 100 bp reads on an Illumina HiSeq2000. From the authors' description of their analysis: SOAPnuke was used to process the raw data, removing reads that contained adapters or uncalled bases, had a mean Phred below 15, or lacked an exact match to the constant primer or identifier. COPE v1.2.5 was used to merge the high-quality paired reads, and each unique nucleotide sequence was defined as a clonotype. MiTCR v1.1 was used to align clonotypes to the IMGT TRBV, TRBD and TRBJ reference segments. The analysis was restricted to V-J combinations with a frequency above 0.0001, which together covered 99.2% of the repertoires. The TCS score was defined as F50 (clonal expansion) divided by E x V (chaos), with BLOSUM62-based TCRdist calculated between CDR3 peptides within each V-J. Welch's t-statistics and random forest reduced around 550 V-J features to 13, which were used in a naive Bayes classifier (R e1071). Using fastp at Q25 and MiXCR, TCRdb reprocessed the public reads and kept productive beta chains. Entries that share a CDR3 protein sequence are merged under the most common genes and DNA. TCRdb, not the authors, supplied the V and J calls. This sample is represented by some 420,000 distinct CDR3 sequences; approximately 14% of them were singletons. About 4.9% of the sample is held by the ten biggest clonotypes.

The V and J ends are trimmed by 7 bases and 2 bases, leaving 9 bases between them. CDR1 and CDR2 were assigned from the germline V gene as MGHDK and SYGVNS. The CDR3 holds 12 amino acids from the cysteine to the phenylalanine. Only the CDR3 DNA is retained, 36 bases long and in frame from the first base. This entry is derived from a study of T cells in Graves' hyperthyroidism and ophthalmopathy (dated by TCRdb to between 2019 and 2020). In terms of the full investigation: Peripheral blood samples were taken at the time of initial diagnosis, prior to any treatment. TCR V-J signatures able to tell the groups apart were searched for in a discovery cohort of 100 or so patients, of whom roughly 42 had Graves' ophthalmopathy and under 65 had stable Graves' hyperthyroidism. An independent validation cohort of fewer than 20 hyperthyroidism patients and 17 patients who later progressed to ophthalmopathy tested prospective prediction of ophthalmopathy. For training and testing, the 80 to 100 patients in the discovery cohort were randomly divided in a 7:3 ratio. Thyroid tissue and blood T-cell repertoires from several Graves' hyperthyroidism patients were also compared in the study. Once sampling was done, hyperthyroidism patients were given methimazole at a starting dose of 30 mg daily, whereas ophthalmopathy patients were given high-dose intravenous methylprednisolone. The paper describes TCR Vbeta CDR3 sequencing of 140 or so peripheral blood samples, made up of 43 ophthalmopathy patients, approximately 73 hyperthyroidism patients and 17 progressor patients. General findings and caveats noted by the study authors: In validation, the model predicted progression to ophthalmopathy a median of about 6 months before onset, with 70% to 71% sensitivity and about 75% specificity. A 13 V-J signature model separated ophthalmopathy from stable hyperthyroidism, with just over 85% sensitivity and roughly 82% specificity in cross-validation and 80%/75% in testing. Most expanded thyroid clonotypes (frequency above 0.001) were also detected in blood, suggesting blood repertoires may reflect thyroid immune responses. Sample size was not statistically predetermined, and blinding of investigators to group allocation was not performed.

A patient counted as having stable Graves' hyperthyroidism if no progression to ophthalmopathy occurred over 18 months of follow-up. Hyperthyroidism patients were aged 18 to 65 years and newly diagnosed, with disease duration of less than 2 months. Patients with uncontrolled infections, other autoimmune diseases, pregnancy or lactation were excluded. Clinical symptoms, serum thyroxine and TRAb, thyroid ultrasound, and orbital computed tomography formed the basis for the diagnoses. PBMCs were isolated from approximately 10 ml of fresh peripheral blood by Ficoll-Paque density gradient centrifugation. Total RNA was extracted with Trizol reagent, and quality was checked on an Agilent 2100 Bioanalyzer.

The clonotype originates from a woman aged 18-35 years with Graves' hyperthyroidism. Specimen: blood. This receptor chain uses TRBV25-1 and TRBJ2-7; no confident D gene assignment can be made. The nucleotides are TGTGCCAGCATCGGAGACGCCTACGAGCAGTACTTC. It specifies CASIGDAYEQYF.